Listed here are 5 T cell receptor beta chains from one sample, sequenced in a study of shared clonotypes between healthy human individuals. Some clones are missing from TCRdb's copy, which holds only in-frame ones; the method was immunoSEQ multiplex PCR. The data contain some 800,000 clones, over 90% of them singletons. Terminally differentiated effector memory CD45RA+ cells were excluded by CCR7 positive selection of CD45RO-negative cells. Material for sequencing was naive CD8+ T cells sorted from blood. The receptors here all came from a man under 40 in good health.

This chain uses TRBV7-9 with TRBJ2-7; maybe TRBD1 (6 bases). Per germline, CDR1 SEHNR and CDR2 FQNEAQ (reference sequence). Deletions cut 6 bases from V and 3 bases from J, with 21 bases between. CDR3 size: 16 residues. The CDR3: CASRIDGDIGFYEQYF. In DNA form, the CDR3 reads TGTGCCAGCAGGATAGATGGGGACATAGGCTTCTACGAGCAGTACTTC.

The CDR3: CASSPPTGLYEQYF. CDR3 bases: TGTGCCAGCTCACCACCGACAGGGCTCTACGAGCAGTACTTC. V gene TRBV18 combines with J gene TRBJ2-7; TRBD1 aligns across 7 bases. Unmatched junction bases numbered 2, after V lost 0 bases and J lost 3 bases. The length of the CDR3 is 14 residues. Germline assignment: CDR1 KGHSH and CDR2 LQKENI.

This clone appeared once. CDR3 sequence reads: CSAGQSSYNEQFF. The CDR3 DNA reads TGCAGCGCGGGACAGAGCTCCTACAATGAGCAGTTCTTC. The chain has TRBV29-1 and TRBJ2-1; 7 nucleotides match TRBD1. Looked up from germline, CDR1 is SQVTM and CDR2 is ANQGSEA. The CDR3 contains 13 residues. Trimming removed 7 bases from V and 0 bases from J; junction bases left unmatched: 3.

The V call is TRBV14, the J call TRBJ2-1; 11 nucleotides agree with TRBD2. The CDR3 loop spans 16 amino acids. Trimming took 1 base from V and 4 from J; bases not matched to a gene: 3. The V gene's germline CDR1 is SGHDN and CDR2 FVKESK. As DNA, the CDR3 is TGTGCCAGCAGCCAAGCGGGACTAGCGGCTTACAATGAGCAGTTCTTC. This sequence encodes CASSQAGLAAYNEQFF.

This chain uses TRBV10-2 with TRBJ2-1; D gene ambiguous. CDR1 WSHSY and CDR2 SAAADI come from the germline V gene. The CDR3 is 16 residues long. V dropped 6 bases and J dropped 5 bases, with 20 bases sitting between them. The CDR3 spells CASRAIYSERDNEQFF. The CDR3 DNA sequence: TGCGCCAGCAGAGCCATATACTCGGAGCGCGACAATGAGCAGTTCTTC.